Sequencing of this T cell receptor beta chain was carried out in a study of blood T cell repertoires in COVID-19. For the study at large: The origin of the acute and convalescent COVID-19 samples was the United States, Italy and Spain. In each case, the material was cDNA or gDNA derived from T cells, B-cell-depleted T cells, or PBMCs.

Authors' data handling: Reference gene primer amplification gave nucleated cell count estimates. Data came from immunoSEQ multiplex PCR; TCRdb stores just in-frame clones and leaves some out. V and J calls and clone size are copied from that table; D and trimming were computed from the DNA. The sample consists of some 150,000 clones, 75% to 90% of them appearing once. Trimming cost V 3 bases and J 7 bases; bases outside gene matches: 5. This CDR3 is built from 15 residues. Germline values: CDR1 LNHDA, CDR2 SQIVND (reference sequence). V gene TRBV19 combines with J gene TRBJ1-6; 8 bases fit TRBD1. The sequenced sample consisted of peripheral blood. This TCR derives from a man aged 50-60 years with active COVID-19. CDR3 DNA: TGTGCCAGTAGTATCATTCAGGGGGCGAATTCACCCCTCCACTTT. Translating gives CASSIIQGANSPLHF.